The clone carrying this T cell receptor beta chain was seen at least ten times. CDR1 and CDR2 from the germline V gene are GTSNPN and SVGIG (reference sequence). There are 15 residues in the CDR3. J lost 1 base, V lost 4 bases, and 6 bases had no gene match. The data belong to a study of T cells in Graves' hyperthyroidism and ophthalmopathy. It was RNA transcripts that yielded the amplified TCR beta CDR3 regions. Researchers ran a first-round RT-PCR on the TCR CDR3 using the HTBI primer set. TCRdb itself ran the multiplex PCR reads through MiXCR, one entry per CDR3 protein. Of about 350,000 distinct CDR3 sequences detected, 19% appear once; the ten largest clones hold approximately 4%.

The receptor comes from a woman between 18 and 29 years old with Graves' hyperthyroidism. The rearrangement uses TRBV30 and TRBJ2-4, with 8 bases fitting TRBD2. The sequencing input was blood. The CDR3 DNA reads as TGTGCCTGGAATGCGGGGGGCTTGGCCAAAAACATTCAGTACTTC. This translates into CAWNAGGLAKNIQYF.